The 30 T cell receptor beta chains below were found in one sample sequenced in a study of T-cell reconstitution after alpha-beta-depleted transplantation in children. Preparing the TCRbeta library involved the use of unique molecular identifiers. TCRdb independently ran MiXCR on the PCR reads; one entry per CDR3 protein. The sample consists of about 340,000 distinct CDR3 sequences, about a tenth of them appearing once. The source was PBMCs from the stem cell graft donor, collected from the stem cell graft. These TCRs come from a human donor who donated a stem cell graft to a child with acute lymphoblastic leukemia.

This clonotype has just one count. This sequence joins TRBV6-5 and TRBJ1-2, with D possibly matching TRBD1 (6 bases). Trimming stripped 0 bases from V and 4 bases from J, with 9 bases between. CDR3 length: 14 amino acids. Germline CDR1 reads MNHEY; CDR2 reads SVGAGI. CDR3 in DNA: TGTGCCAGCAGTTACTCTTGGGACACCTATGGCTACACCTTC. Translated, it gives CASSYSWDTYGYTF.

This clonotype turned up a few times. The chain carries TRBV7-9 and TRBJ2-2, with a weak D call TRBD2 (5 bases). CDR1 is SEHNR, CDR2 FQNEAQ, per germline (reference sequence). V gave up 3 bases and J gave up 4 bases, with 9 bases separating them. CDR3 length equals 14 residues. The CDR3 sequence is CASSFLGSTGELFF. CDR3 nucleotides: TGTGCCAGCAGCTTTTTGGGGAGCACCGGGGAGCTGTTTTTT.

The chain is built from TRBV28 and TRBJ2-5; TRBD1 agrees at 8 bases. Germline V gene lookup returns CDR1 MDHEN and CDR2 SYDVKM. V shed 10 bases and J 5 bases; nucleotides not matched to a gene: 12. The CDR3 is made up of 14 amino acids. CDR3: CATLDRVVGETQYF. The CDR3 DNA reads as TGTGCCACCCTGGACAGGGTGGTAGGGGAGACCCAGTACTTC.

This clonotype was detected a few times. The chain recombines TRBV7-9 with TRBJ2-3; perhaps D is TRBD1 or TRBD2 (6 bases each). V dropped 5 bases and J dropped 5 bases, with 17 bases sitting between them. Per germline, CDR1 SEHNR and CDR2 FQNEAQ (reference sequence). This CDR3 has 15 residues. In DNA, the CDR3 is TGTGCCAGCAGCCCGAGGACGGGGGCTGAAGATACGCAGTATTTT. Protein sequence: CASSPRTGAEDTQYF.

This clonotype was picked up many times. The chain links TRBV20-1 to TRBJ2-5; unclear D gene. Germline V gene lookup returns CDR1 DFQATT and CDR2 SNEGSKA (reference sequence). V was clipped by 3 bases and J by 5 bases, with 10 bases between them. The CDR3 sequence is 12 residues long. CDR3 nucleotide sequence: TGCAGTGCTAGTTCCAGCCCGGAGACCCAGTACTTC. Translation: CSASSSPETQYF.

This clonotype was seen at least ten times. The chain joins TRBV5-1 to TRBJ2-5, with D perhaps matching TRBD2 (5 bases). CDR3 length: 14 amino acids. V was clipped by 6 bases and J by 4 bases, with 16 bases between them. Germline V gives CDR1 SGHRS, CDR2 YFSETQ. The CDR3 spells CASNQNSGTETQYF. For the CDR3, the DNA is TGCGCCAGCAACCAAAACTCGGGAACAGAGACCCAGTACTTC.

Many counts were recorded for this clonotype. The chain links TRBV11-3 to TRBJ2-5, with 11 bases fitting TRBD2. CDR3 length: 17 residues. From germline, CDR1 is SGHNT and CDR2 YENEEA. V shed 3 bases, J shed 0 bases, and the junction held 6 bases outside the gene matches. CDR3 in amino acids: CASSFSLAGGYQETQYF. In DNA form, the CDR3 reads TGTGCCAGCAGCTTCTCGTTAGCGGGAGGGTACCAAGAGACCCAGTACTTC.

A few counts support this clonotype. The chain uses TRBV10-3 and TRBJ1-3; D uncertain. The germline CDR1 and CDR2 sequences are ENHRY and SYGVKD. The ends were cut back, 0 bases at V and 0 bases at J, with 12 bases in the middle. The length of the CDR3 is 17 residues. The CDR3 nucleotides read TGTGCCATCAGTGAGTCATCCGGTCGACTCTCTGGAAACACCATATATTTT. Translated, it gives CAISESSGRLSGNTIYF.

In its sample, this clonotype was seen many times. V usage is TRBV5-5 and J usage is TRBJ2-1, with 10 bases aligning to TRBD2. Germline lookup yields CDR1 SGHKS and CDR2 YYEKEE (reference sequence). The V gene end was trimmed by 1 base and the J gene end by 9 bases; junction bases not matched to a gene: 10. The CDR3 extends over 16 amino acids. The CDR3 DNA sequence: TGTGCCAGCAGCTTGTTCGCCCTAGCGGGAGAAGGTGAGCAGTTCTTC. Translation gives CASSLFALAGEGEQFF.

This clonotype was found many times. CDR3 in amino acids: CASSLNGYNEQFF. The CDR3 DNA follows: TGCGCCAGCAGCTTGAACGGATACAATGAGCAGTTCTTC. The chain has TRBV5-1 and TRBJ2-1; the D is unclear. This CDR3 comprises 13 residues. Trimming removed 1 base from V and 4 bases from J, with 6 bases in between. Germline CDR1 SGHRS, CDR2 YFSETQ.

This clonotype was observed a few times. The V call is TRBV6-2 or TRBV6-3, the J call TRBJ2-7, with D perhaps TRBD2 (5 bases). The CDR3 is made up of 13 amino acids. Germline values: CDR1 MNHEY, CDR2 SVGEGT. The V end was cut by 5 bases, the J end by 5 bases, with 13 bases between. CDR3 in DNA: TGTGCCAGCAGTCAGACCGAGGGTAACGAGCAGTACTTC. Protein sequence: CASSQTEGNEQYF.

This clonotype was picked up a small number of times. The rearrangement uses TRBV9 and TRBJ2-1, with TRBD1 as a possible D gene (5 bases). The CDR3 covers 11 residues. V was pared by 3 bases and J by 8 bases, with 6 bases between. CDR1 and CDR2 from the germline V gene are SGDLS and YYNGEE. CDR3: CASSEGYEQFF. CDR3 sequence (DNA): TGTGCCAGCAGCGAGGGGTATGAGCAGTTCTTC.

This clonotype was observed a handful of times. CDR3 loop: CASSAGLARTDTQYF. In DNA form, the CDR3 reads TGTGCCAGCAGCGCAGGACTAGCGCGCACAGATACGCAGTATTTT. The chain links TRBV11-2 to TRBJ2-3, with TRBD2 matching 9 bases. The V gene's germline CDR1 is SGHAT and CDR2 FQNNGV. The CDR3 runs to 15 residues. The V gene end was trimmed by 5 bases and the J gene end by 1 base; junction bases not matched to a gene: 4.

In its sample, this clonotype was seen many times. This chain connects TRBV27 to TRBJ2-2, with a weak D call TRBD1 (6 bases). Trimming pared 7 bases from V and 6 bases from J, leaving 18 bases between. This CDR3 contains 15 residues. Germline V CDR1 and CDR2: MNHEY, SMNVEV (reference sequence). The chain's CDR3 is CASNRRPGVPGELFF. CDR3 DNA: TGTGCCAGCAATCGGCGGCCAGGGGTCCCCGGGGAGCTGTTTTTT.

On this clonotype: This clone may be a read error of a much larger clone one base away. V usage is TRBV20-1 and J usage is TRBJ2-1; the match to TRBD2 covers 9 bases. CDR3 length: 18 residues. V shed 4 bases and J 3 bases; nucleotides not matched to a gene: 16. In germline, CDR1 is DFQATT, CDR2 SNEGSKA (reference sequence). The CDR3 DNA reads TGCAGTGCTACAGATTCCGGTAGCGGGAGCGTCATCTACAATGAGCAGTTCTTC. It specifies CSATDSGSGSVIYNEQFF.

This clonotype was detected only a few times. The chain combines TRBV7-2 with TRBJ2-5, with D hard to call. From germline, CDR1 is SGHTA and CDR2 FQGNSA. The CDR3 loop spans 13 amino acids. The V and J ends lost 1 base and 5 bases respectively, with 8 bases between them. The CDR3 bases are TGTGCCAGCAGCTTAGGTTTTCGGGAGACCCAGTACTTC. This encodes CASSLGFRETQYF.

This clonotype was found many times. The chain uses TRBV5-5 and TRBJ1-3; 7 bases map to TRBD1. This CDR3 spans 15 amino acids. Unmatched junction bases numbered 8, after V lost 4 bases and J lost 4 bases. Per germline, CDR1 SGHKS and CDR2 YYEKEE (reference sequence). CDR3 bases: TGTGCCAGCAGCCTCCCGACAGGGTCCGGAAACACCATATATTTT. It yields the protein CASSLPTGSGNTIYF.

This clonotype was counted between two and nine times. The V gene is TRBV6-2 or TRBV6-3, the J gene TRBJ1-5, with 7 bases aligning to TRBD1. The CDR3 is made up of 14 amino acids. After removal of 2 bases from V and 2 bases from J, the junction contained 0 bases not matched to a gene. Germline CDR1 and CDR2: MNHEY and SVGEGT. CDR3 sequence: CASSYGTGNQPQHF. The CDR3 DNA sequence: TGTGCCAGCAGTTACGGGACAGGCAATCAGCCCCAGCATTTT.

The J gene is TRBJ2-3, the V gene TRBV25-1; 9 nucleotides line up with TRBD2. Germline V gene sequence: CDR1 MGHDK, CDR2 SYGVNS. The CDR3 runs to 16 residues. After removal of 2 bases from V and 4 bases from J, the junction contained 7 bases not matched to a gene. The CDR3 DNA sequence: TGTGCCAGCAGTGAAGGTAGCGGGAGAAGGTCAGATACGCAGTATTTT. This gives the protein CASSEGSGRRSDTQYF.

J is TRBJ2-7 and V is TRBV30; D possibly uses TRBD1 or TRBD2 (5 bases each). There are 12 residues in the CDR3. Germline V gene lookup returns CDR1 GTSNPN and CDR2 SVGIG (reference sequence). Between the trimmed V and J ends, which lost 4 bases and 6 bases, there was a span of 13 bases. The CDR3 spells CAWKSGLSEQYF. CDR3 bases: TGTGCCTGGAAGTCGGGGCTCAGCGAGCAGTACTTC.

A few counts support this clonotype. The chain joins TRBV27 to TRBJ2-7, with 10 bases identical to TRBD2. Losses at the gene ends were 4 bases for V and 2 bases for J; bases not matched to a gene: 11. Germline CDR1 MNHEY, CDR2 SMNVEV (reference sequence). CDR3 length equals 17 residues. In nucleotides, the CDR3 is TGTGCCAGCAGTTCTCTTTTTAGCGGGAGGTTCCCCTACGAGCAGTACTTC. Translated, it gives CASSSLFSGRFPYEQYF.

This clonotype came up many times. V is TRBV5-1 and J is TRBJ2-7, with 8 bases matching TRBD2. This CDR3 region has 15 residues. Trimming took 0 bases from V and 7 from J; bases not matched to a gene: 9. CDR1 is SGHRS, CDR2 YFSETQ, per germline. For the CDR3, the DNA is TGCGCCAGCAGCTTGGAGTCTAGCGGGTTCGGGGAGCAGTACTTC. Protein: CASSLESSGFGEQYF.

The chain carries TRBV4-3 and TRBJ2-4, with TRBD2 matching 8 bases. This CDR3 has 17 amino acids. With V trimmed by 3 bases and J by 4 bases, 11 bases remained unmatched. Germline CDR1 is LGHNA and CDR2 is YSLEER. CDR3 sequence: CASSHGTGTRGKNIQYF. The CDR3, as DNA: TGCGCCAGCAGCCATGGCACCGGGACTAGGGGGAAAAACATTCAGTACTTC.

In this sample, this clonotype turned up a few times. The rearrangement uses TRBV27 and TRBJ2-4; possibly TRBD1 for D (6 bases). Looked up from germline, CDR1 is MNHEY and CDR2 is SMNVEV (reference sequence). This CDR3 has 16 amino acids. Trimming removed 2 bases from V and 6 bases from J, with 17 bases in between. CDR3 nucleotides: TGTGCCAGCAGTTTAGCCATAACGGGACAACGAAACATTCAGTACTTC. Its protein is CASSLAITGQRNIQYF.

This clonotype was observed at least ten times. The J gene is TRBJ1-2, the V gene TRBV28; no clear D gene. The CDR3 spans 15 residues. Germline assignment: CDR1 MDHEN and CDR2 SYDVKM. The ends were cut back, 5 bases at V and 4 bases at J, with 17 bases in the middle. In nucleotides, the CDR3 is TGTGCCAGCAGTCCCCAAGAAGAGGGCTTCTATGGCTACACCTTC. Amino acid sequence: CASSPQEEGFYGYTF.

This clonotype turned up a few times. The rearrangement uses TRBV5-1 and TRBJ1-4; D is perhaps TRBD1 (5 bases). The length of the CDR3 is 15 residues. From germline, CDR1 is SGHRS and CDR2 YFSETQ. The V and J ends lost 0 bases and 6 bases respectively, with 12 bases between them. The CDR3 loop reads CASSLDTGTDEKLFF. The CDR3 region has the DNA TGCGCCAGCAGCTTGGACACCGGGACGGATGAAAAACTGTTTTTT. The full variable domain, completed using reference TRBV5-1 and TRBJ1-4, is KAGVTQTPRYLIKTRGQQVTLSCSPISGHRSVSWYQQTPGQGLQFLFEYFSETQRNKGNFPGRFSGRQFSNSRSEMNVSTLELGDSALYLCASSLDTGTDEKLFFGSGTQLSVL.

This clonotype has a handful of counts. The rearrangement joins TRBV30 to TRBJ2-7; 10 positions match TRBD1. There are 14 residues in the CDR3. Per germline, CDR1 GTSNPN and CDR2 SVGIG (reference sequence). The V and J ends lost 6 bases and 4 bases, in that order; junction bases with no gene match: 9. This CDR3 reads CACSGTGVRYEQYF. In nucleotides, the CDR3 is TGTGCCTGCAGCGGGACAGGGGTACGGTACGAGCAGTACTTC.

This clonotype was seen more than once but under ten times. This chain links TRBV7-9 with TRBJ2-1, with 9 positions matching TRBD1. The length of the CDR3 is 16 residues. In germline, CDR1 is SEHNR, CDR2 FQNEAQ (reference sequence). V lost 6 bases, J lost 2 bases, and 8 bases stayed unmatched. For the CDR3, the DNA is TGTGCCAGCAGTCACTGGGGACAGGGCGCCTACAATGAGCAGTTCTTC. Its translation: CASSHWGQGAYNEQFF.

The chain joins TRBV5-1 to TRBJ2-7, with D maybe TRBD2 (6 bases). This CDR3 has 14 residues. Germline assignment: CDR1 SGHRS and CDR2 YFSETQ. The V and J ends lost 3 bases and 0 bases respectively, with 10 bases between them. Here the CDR3 reads CASSWDSSSYEQYF. The CDR3 coding sequence is TGCGCCAGCAGCTGGGACTCCAGCTCCTACGAGCAGTACTTC.

The gene calls are TRBV5-1 and TRBJ2-5; TRBD2 agrees at 14 bases. Germline V gives CDR1 SGHRS, CDR2 YFSETQ. V was clipped by 4 bases and J by 2 bases; unmatched bases: 4. CDR3 length equals 16 residues. The CDR3: CASSQGLAGGQETQYF. As DNA, the CDR3 is TGCGCCAGCAGCCAAGGACTAGCGGGAGGTCAAGAGACCCAGTACTTC.